Described below is a single T cell receptor (beta chain) sequence and its context. The count of this clone is one. The clone's antigen remains unknown. Base quality data are lacking; no much larger clone is found one base away. Libraries were prepared through the immunoSEQ multiplex PCR assay. To provide template for TCR sequencing, every sample had RNA extracted and reverse transcribed into cDNA. First-strand cDNA was synthesized using SuperScript III with a 2:1 mix of oligo-dT and random hexamers. Amplification bias was assessed with a synthetic immune receptor repertoire, and residual bias was removed computationally. The study's processing was this. Raw reads were preprocessed to remove errors, and CDR3 was defined by IMGT conventions from the conserved cysteine to phenylalanine. To get clonality, Shannon entropy was normalized by log2 of the number of productive unique TCRs and the result was subtracted from 1. Whether scalp clones were CD4 or CD8 was inferred by matching scalp TCRbeta sequences against CD4 and CD8 repertoires sorted from blood. Imported from immuneACCESS, the table was reduced by TCRdb to in-frame sequences with V and J called. These copies leave out some clones; in studies compared against another copy, an unresolved V gene accounts for under half, and the cause of the remainder is not known. The V and J calls and the clone size are those of that table, but D and trimming were determined from the DNA. For this sample there are approximately 190,000 clones; roughly 64% appear just once. The ten largest account for 5.5% of the sample.

These data are taken from a study of CD8+ T cells in alopecia areata (dated by TCRdb to the late 2010s). Some background on the complete study: Treated patients were enrolled in an open-label pilot trial of oral tofacitinib at 5 to 10 mg twice daily for moderate-to-severe alopecia areata. Tofacitinib was administered for 6 to 18 months, and 6 months of follow-up off drug were then conducted to assess delayed response and recurrence. The SALT score, which quantifies the percentage of affected scalp surface area, was used to measure disease severity in treated patients. The study used high-throughput TCRbeta sequencing to examine T cell clonal expansion in alopecia areata, in both the C3H/HeJ mouse model and human patients. In humans, TCRbeta sequencing was performed on scalp tissue and on sorted CD4+ and CD8+ peripheral blood T cells from healthy controls and from patients with patchy or totalis/universalis alopecia areata. Biopsies were taken from tofacitinib-treated patients at baseline and at 4 and 24 weeks of treatment, and a later scalp biopsy was taken in several of the tofacitinib-treated patients. Scalp clonality was compared among normal scalp (n=4), patchy alopecia areata scalp (n=8), and alopecia totalis/universalis scalp (n=8). RNA came from the PAXgene miRNA kit for fixed scalp, the miRNeasy kit for PBMCs, and the RNeasy kit for mouse skin. immunoSEQ multiplex PCR using 35 Vbeta forward primers and 13 Jbeta reverse primers was used to amplify TCRbeta CDR3 regions.

The study at large found these results: Scalp clonality and the number of expanded CD8+ clones among the top 100 scalp clones were significantly decreased by tofacitinib. Compared with normal scalp, lesional scalp had higher clonality and more expanded CD8+ clones, particularly in alopecia totalis/universalis, a pattern that suggests antigenic drive. Because the treated cohort was small and included a single nonresponder, larger studies are needed to assess links between baseline CD8+ expansion and response. TCR sequences shared between patients were less clear than in mice, possibly partly because of HLA diversity in the patient population. Unlike mouse skin, which is dominated by gammadelta T cells, normal human skin has resident alphabeta T cells that are also sequenced, and this complicates analysis of the scalp TCR repertoire. During tofacitinib treatment, many expanded lesional clones stuck around in both scalp and blood, and this persistence may partly explain why relapse happens after treatment is stopped.

The time point tag for this specimen amounts to: about 25 weeks on oral tofacitinib. This specimen's treatment or condition label, per the study, means: oral pan-JAK inhibitor, 5-10 mg twice daily. From alopecia areata patients, peripheral blood was collected along with lesional scalp punch biopsies. PBMCs were separated by density centrifugation and stained for CD3, CD4 and CD8, after which CD4+ and CD8+ T cells were sorted on a FACSAria. The junction shows trimming of 4 bases on V and 5 bases on J, and the gene matches do not reach 7 bases of it. From a lookup of the germline V gene, CDR1 and CDR2 are SGHRS and YFSETQ. Taken from cysteine to phenylalanine, the CDR3 has 15 residues. Only the CDR3 DNA is retained, 45 bases long and in frame from the first base.

The chain couples TRBV5-1 to TRBJ1-5, and 9 junctional nucleotides match TRBD1. The sequencing here drew on CD4+ T cells sorted from blood, taken at week 24, from a patient treated with tofacitinib. The TCR was taken from a human donor with alopecia areata. In nucleotides, the sequence is TGCGCCAGCAGCCCCGGGACAGGGAATGATCAGCCCCAGCATTTT. It translates to CASSPGTGNDQPQHF.